Following are 2 T cell receptor beta chains from one sample sequenced in a study of shared clonotypes between healthy human individuals. Method: immunoSEQ multiplex PCR; TCRdb's copy keeps in-frame clones and lacks some. The sample lists hundreds of thousands of clones, around 92% occurring once. CD45RO-negative, CCR7-positively selected cells formed the naive CD8 fraction, excluding terminally differentiated effector memory CD45RA+ cells. The sample was naive CD8+ T cells sorted from blood. The receptors come from a man aged 30-40 years in good health.

The V gene is TRBV27, the J gene TRBJ1-1; weak D call: TRBD1 (5 bases). V was cut by 0 bases and J by 6 bases, with 11 bases left in between. The CDR3 has 14 residues. Germline lookup yields CDR1 MNHEY and CDR2 SMNVEV (reference sequence). The CDR3 nucleotides read TGTGCCAGCAGTTTATCGGGCAGGGCCCCTGAAGCTTTCTTT. This translates into CASSLSGRAPEAFF.

The chain links TRBV6-5 to TRBJ1-1; D remains unclear. Trimming shortened V by 0 bases and J by 1 base, and 9 bases separated the two germline ends. The CDR3 totals 15 residues. Germline-derived CDR1 and CDR2 are MNHEY and SVGAGI. CDR3 nucleotide sequence: TGTGCCAGCAGTTACTCGAGCCATGGGAACACTGAAGCTTTCTTT. Protein sequence: CASSYSSHGNTEAFF.